This T cell receptor beta chain was retrieved from a study of T cells in Graves' hyperthyroidism and ophthalmopathy. Study-wide results and limits: Most thyroid clonotypes that were expanded above 0.001 also turned up in blood. Ophthalmopathy was told apart from stable hyperthyroidism by a 13 V-J model.

What was amplified from RNA transcripts were TCR beta CDR3 regions. HTBI primers drove first-round RT-PCR of the TCR CDR3. TCRdb reprocessed the multiplex PCR reads with MiXCR, giving one entry per CDR3 protein. Seen here are over 250,000 distinct CDR3 sequences, 15% to 20% observed once, and the top ten hold 55% to 60%. For the diagnoses, clinical symptoms, serum thyroxine and TRAb, thyroid ultrasound and orbital computed tomography were used. PBMCs were obtained from over 8.5 ml fresh peripheral blood. There are a few counts of this clonotype. Its antigen is unidentified. The ends were cut back, 0 bases at V and 11 bases at J, with 9 bases in the middle. This CDR3 region has 12 residues. Germline CDR1 is KGHDR and CDR2 is SFDVKD.

The sequenced sample was blood. V gene TRBV24-1 combines with J gene TRBJ1-1, with unresolved D. This TCR was sampled from a woman aged 55-75 years with Graves' ophthalmopathy. The CDR3: CATSDLLGVAFF. CDR3 DNA: TGTGCCACCAGTGATTTGTTGGGAGTGGCTTTCTTT.